This entry is about one TCR beta chain. It has no known antigen specificity. Per-base qualities were not stored, and no clone one base away is much larger. Library generation was performed with the immunoSEQ multiplex PCR assay. DNA from the cultured, isolated CD4+ T cells was subjected to TCR beta CDR3 sequencing. From the authors' description of their analysis: Non-productive TCR sequences were removed, reads were trimmed to the CDR3 region, and CDR3s of at least 7 amino acids were retained. The MANAFEST web app was used to identify antigen-specific clonotypes by comparing expansion in peptide wells with expansion in reference cultures. To count as positive, a clone had to show expansion at FDR<0.05 compared with the reference and with all other wells, an odds ratio above 5, and a frequency above 0.1% in two replicate wells. Cross-reactive clonotypes were defined as significantly expanded in SARS-CoV-2 spike wells and in at least one common cold coronavirus spike condition. CDR3 similarity was assessed by Levenshtein distance using the stringdist R package, and unrooted trees were constructed with ape in R 3.6.1. TCRdb obtained this table from immuneACCESS and retained in-frame rearrangements with V and J assigned. These tables miss some clones; where compared with another copy, unresolved V genes account for less than half of the shortfall, and the remainder is unexplained. That table is the source of V, J and clone size, and D and trimming were worked out from the DNA. Counted in this sample were tens of thousands of clones; about two thirds of them appeared once. The ten most abundant clones make up 20% to 25% of the sample.

After less than eleven days of culture, CD4+ T cells were isolated with the EasySep CD4+ T cell isolation kit. Convalescent patients had PCR-confirmed SARS-CoV-2 infection between March and December 2020, before Alpha, Beta and Delta variants emerged in the United States. Half of the culture medium was replaced with fresh IL-2-containing medium on days 3 and 7. Unless otherwise noted, each peptide stimulation condition was cultured in triplicate wells. PBMC were separated from whole blood using Ficoll-Paque Plus gradient centrifugation and were then either cryopreserved at -140C or used fresh. The QIAamp micro DNA kit was used to extract genomic DNA from the cultured CD4+ T cells. In the germline V gene (reference sequence), CDR1 corresponds to LNHNV and CDR2 to YYDKDF. Measured from the cysteine to the phenylalanine, the CDR3 is 16 residues long. The sequence is cut down to CDR3 DNA, 48 bases in frame from base 1. After removal of 3 bases from V and 3 bases from J, the junction retains 7 bases not matched to a gene.

This sample is drawn from a study of vaccination effects on CD4 cells after COVID-19 (dated by TCRdb to 2022 to 2024). Describing the broader study: The ViraFEST assay stimulated PBMC with viral peptide pools and then used TCR sequencing to identify antigen-specific CD4+ T cell clonotypes by expansion. Participants received two doses of either the BNT162b2 or the mRNA-1273 mRNA SARS-CoV-2 vaccine. About 2.2 million PBMC per well were cultured in IMDM with about 4.6% human AB serum, around 9.1 IU/ml IL-2 and gentamicin, plus 10 ug/ml peptides. In a couple of convalescent patients, pre-vaccine samples were collected 16 days and one week ahead of the first dose, 142 and 148 days after COVID-19 diagnosis. Cultures from other donors in the study were sequenced with the Oncomine TCR Beta short-read assay on an Illumina iSeq 100. A total of 10 COVID-19 convalescent patients and a handful of SARS-CoV-2-naive healthy vaccine recipients were included in the full study. SARS-CoV-2 spike-specific CD4+ TCR repertoires were compared before and after mRNA vaccination in COVID-19 convalescent patients and in infection-naive vaccine recipients. Beyond this particular receptor, the publication reports: The study was limited by a small number of convalescent patients, and early post-infection timepoints were lacking. At late post-vaccination timepoints, both infection-induced and vaccine-induced clones showed marked clonal contraction, consistent with waning T cell responses. In convalescent patients, the post-vaccine spike-reactive repertoire was composed mainly of new vaccine-induced clones that were largely distinct from infection-induced clones.

The chain couples TRBV15 to TRBJ2-1; 8 nucleotides in the junction match TRBD2. This sequence was found in a human donor who had a prior SARS-CoV-2 infection. Sequenced material: CD4+ T cells from PBMCs cultured without peptide, taken before COVID-19 vaccination. CDR3 reads: CATSRAREGLYNEQFF. Here is the DNA: TGTGCCACCAGCAGGGCCCGGGAGGGCCTCTACAATGAGCAGTTCTTC.